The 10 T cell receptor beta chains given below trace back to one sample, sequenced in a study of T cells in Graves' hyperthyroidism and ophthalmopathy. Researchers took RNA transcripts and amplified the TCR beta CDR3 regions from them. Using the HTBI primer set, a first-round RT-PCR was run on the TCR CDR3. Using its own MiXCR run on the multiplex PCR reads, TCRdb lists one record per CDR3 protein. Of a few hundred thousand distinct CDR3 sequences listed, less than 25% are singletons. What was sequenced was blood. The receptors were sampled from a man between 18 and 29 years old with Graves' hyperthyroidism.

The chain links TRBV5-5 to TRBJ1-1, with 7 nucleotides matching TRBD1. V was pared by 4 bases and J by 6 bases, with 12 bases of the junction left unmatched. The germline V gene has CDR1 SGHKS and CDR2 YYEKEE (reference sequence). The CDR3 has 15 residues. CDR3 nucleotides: TGTGCCAGCAGCCCCTTCGACAGGGTGGGAGCTGAAGCTTTCTTT. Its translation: CASSPFDRVGAEAFF. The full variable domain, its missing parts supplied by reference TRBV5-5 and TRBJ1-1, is DAGVTQSPTHLIKTRGQQVTLRCSPISGHKSVSWYQQVLGQGPQFIFQYYEKEERGRGNFPDRFSARQFPNYSSELNVNALLLGDSALYLCASSPFDRVGAEAFFGQGTRLTVV.

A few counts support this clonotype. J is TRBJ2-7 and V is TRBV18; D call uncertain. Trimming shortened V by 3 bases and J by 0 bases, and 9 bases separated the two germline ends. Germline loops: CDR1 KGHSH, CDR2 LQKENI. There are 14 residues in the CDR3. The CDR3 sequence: CASSPYWGSYEQYF. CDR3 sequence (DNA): TGTGCCAGCTCACCCTATTGGGGCTCCTACGAGCAGTACTTC.

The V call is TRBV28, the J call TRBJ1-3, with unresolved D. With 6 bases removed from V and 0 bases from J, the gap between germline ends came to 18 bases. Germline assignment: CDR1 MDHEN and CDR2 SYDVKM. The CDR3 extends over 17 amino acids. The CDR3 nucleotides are TGTGCCAGCAGCCAGTCCGACCCGGGGATCTCTGGAAACACCATATATTTT. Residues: CASSQSDPGISGNTIYF.

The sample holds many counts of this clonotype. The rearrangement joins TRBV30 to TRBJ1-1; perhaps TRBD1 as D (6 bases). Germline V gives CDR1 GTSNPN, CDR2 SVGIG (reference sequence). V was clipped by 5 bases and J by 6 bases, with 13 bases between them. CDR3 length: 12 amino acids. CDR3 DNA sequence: TGTGCCTGGGTGTCGGGGGCATCTGAAGCTTTCTTT. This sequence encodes CAWVSGASEAFF.

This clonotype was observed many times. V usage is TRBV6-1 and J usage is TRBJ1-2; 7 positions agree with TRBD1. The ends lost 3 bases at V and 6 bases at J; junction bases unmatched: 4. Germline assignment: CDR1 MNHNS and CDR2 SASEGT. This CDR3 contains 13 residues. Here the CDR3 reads CASSEAGQNGYTF. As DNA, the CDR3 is TGTGCCAGCAGTGAGGCGGGACAGAATGGCTACACCTTC.

The CDR3 nucleotides read TGCGCCAGCAGCTGGACAGGGGGATACACTGAAGCTTTCTTT. This translates into CASSWTGGYTEAFF. This rearrangement joins TRBV5-1 to TRBJ1-1, with 10 bases identical to TRBD1. Per germline, CDR1 SGHRS and CDR2 YFSETQ. V lost 3 bases, J lost 3 bases, and 2 bases stayed unmatched. The CDR3 is 14 residues long.

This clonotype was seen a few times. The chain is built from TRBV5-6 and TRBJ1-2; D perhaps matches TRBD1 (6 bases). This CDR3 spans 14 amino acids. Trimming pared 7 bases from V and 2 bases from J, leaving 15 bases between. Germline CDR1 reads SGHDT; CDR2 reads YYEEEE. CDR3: CASSRDRSNYGYTF. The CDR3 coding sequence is TGTGCCAGCTCCCGCGACAGGTCCAACTATGGCTACACCTTC. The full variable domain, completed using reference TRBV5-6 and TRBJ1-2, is DAGVTQSPTHLIKTRGQQVTLRCSPKSGHDTVSWYQQALGQGPQFIFQYYEEEERQRGNFPDRFSGHQFPNYSSELNVNALLLGDSALYLCASSRDRSNYGYTFGSGTRLTVV.

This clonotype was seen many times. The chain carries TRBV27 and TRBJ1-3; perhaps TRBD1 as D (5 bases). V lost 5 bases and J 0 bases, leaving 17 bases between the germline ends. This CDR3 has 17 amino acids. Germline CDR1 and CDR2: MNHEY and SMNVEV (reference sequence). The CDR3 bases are TGTGCCAGCAGTCCAAGGGGTCCCCTTTACTCTGGAAACACCATATATTTT. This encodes CASSPRGPLYSGNTIYF.

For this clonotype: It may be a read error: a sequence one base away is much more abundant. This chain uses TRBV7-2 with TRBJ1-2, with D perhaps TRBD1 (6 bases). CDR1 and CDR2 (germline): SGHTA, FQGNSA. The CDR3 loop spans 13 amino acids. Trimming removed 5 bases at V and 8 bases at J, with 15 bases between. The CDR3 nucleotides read TGTGCCAGCAGCATACAGGGAAGACGAGGCTACACCTTC. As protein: CASSIQGRRGYTF. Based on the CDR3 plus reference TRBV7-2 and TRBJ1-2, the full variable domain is GAGVSQSPSNKVTEKGKDVELRCDPISGHTALYWYRQSLGQGLEFLIYFQGNSAPDKSGLPSDRFSAERTGGSVSTLTIQRTQQEDSAVYLCASSIQGRRGYTFGSGTRLTVV.

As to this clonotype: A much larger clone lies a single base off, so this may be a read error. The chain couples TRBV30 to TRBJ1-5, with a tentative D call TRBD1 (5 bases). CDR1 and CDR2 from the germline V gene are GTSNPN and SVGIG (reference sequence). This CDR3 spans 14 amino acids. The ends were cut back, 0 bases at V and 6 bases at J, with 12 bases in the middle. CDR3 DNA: TGTGCCTGGAGTGTACAAAGGGGCAGTCAGCCCCAGCATTTT. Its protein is CAWSVQRGSQPQHF.